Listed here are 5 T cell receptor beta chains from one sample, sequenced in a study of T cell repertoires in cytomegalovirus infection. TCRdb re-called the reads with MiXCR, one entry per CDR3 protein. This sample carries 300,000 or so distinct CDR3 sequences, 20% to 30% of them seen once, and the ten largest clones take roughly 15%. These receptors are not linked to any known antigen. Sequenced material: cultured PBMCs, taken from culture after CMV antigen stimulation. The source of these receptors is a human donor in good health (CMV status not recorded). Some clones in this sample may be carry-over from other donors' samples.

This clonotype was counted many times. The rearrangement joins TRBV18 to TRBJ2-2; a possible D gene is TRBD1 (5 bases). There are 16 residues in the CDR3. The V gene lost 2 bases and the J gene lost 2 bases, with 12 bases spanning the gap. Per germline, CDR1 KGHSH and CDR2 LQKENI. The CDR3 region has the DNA TGTGCCAGCTCACCATTTGGGGCAGGAAACACCGGGGAGCTGTTTTTT. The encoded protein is CASSPFGAGNTGELFF.

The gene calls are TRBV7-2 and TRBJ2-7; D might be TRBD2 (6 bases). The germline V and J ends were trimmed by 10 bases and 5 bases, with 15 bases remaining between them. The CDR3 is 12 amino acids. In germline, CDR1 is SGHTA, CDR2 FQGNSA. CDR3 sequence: CATWGTGDEQYF. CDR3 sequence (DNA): TGTGCCACCTGGGGGACGGGAGACGAGCAGTACTTC.

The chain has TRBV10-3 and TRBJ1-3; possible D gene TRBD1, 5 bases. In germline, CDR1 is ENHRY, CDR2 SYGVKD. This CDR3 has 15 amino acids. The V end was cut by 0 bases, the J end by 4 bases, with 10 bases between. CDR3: CAISESGRAGNTIYF. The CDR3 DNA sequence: TGTGCCATCAGTGAGTCGGGCAGGGCCGGAAACACCATATATTTT.

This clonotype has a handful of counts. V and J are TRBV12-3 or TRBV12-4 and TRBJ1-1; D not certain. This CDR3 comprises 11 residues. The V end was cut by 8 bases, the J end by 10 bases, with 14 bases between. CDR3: CASGWKVGAFF. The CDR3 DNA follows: TGTGCCAGCGGTTGGAAGGTGGGAGCTTTCTTT.

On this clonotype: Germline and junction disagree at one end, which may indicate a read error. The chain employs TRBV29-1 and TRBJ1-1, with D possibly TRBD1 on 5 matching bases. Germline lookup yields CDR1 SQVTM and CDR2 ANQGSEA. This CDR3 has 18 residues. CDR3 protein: CSVLDRGVRRRLKTEAFF. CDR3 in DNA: TGCAGCGTTCTGGATCGGGGGGTCCGAAGACGACTGAAGACTGAAGCTTTCTTT. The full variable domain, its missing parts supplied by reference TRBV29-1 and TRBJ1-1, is SAVISQKPSRDICQRGTSLTIQCQVDSQVTMMFWYRQQPGQSLTLIATANQGSEATYESGFVIDKFPISRPNLTFSTLTVSNMSPEDSSIYLCSVLDRGVRRRLKTEAFFGQGTRLTVV.